The 2 T cell receptor beta chains reported below all come from one sample, sequenced in a study of blood T cell repertoires in COVID-19. Produced via immunoSEQ multiplex PCR; TCRdb's table is partial and in-frame only. The top ten clones hold 5% to 7% of a sample with around 200,000 clones, 86% of them seen once. Specimen: PBMCs or T cells enriched from blood (not recorded which). These receptors all come from a middle-aged man with acute COVID-19.

This chain uses TRBV11-2 with TRBJ2-1; 9 bases align to TRBD2. CDR1 and CDR2 (germline): SGHAT, FQNNGV. The CDR3 is made up of 16 amino acids. The trim removed 1 base at V and 2 bases at J, leaving 3 bases unmatched. CDR3 bases: TGTGCCAGCAGCTTAGTGGCGGGAGGGCCCTACAATGAGCAGTTCTTC. Amino acid sequence: CASSLVAGGPYNEQFF.

The chain uses TRBV29-1 and TRBJ2-2; 8 bases agree with TRBD1. Germline V CDR1 and CDR2: SQVTM, ANQGSEA. J lost 4 bases, V lost 6 bases, and 7 bases had no gene match. The CDR3 has 14 residues. The CDR3 DNA reads TGCAGCGTCGAAAAGACAGGGGTCACCGGGGAGCTGTTTTTT. Protein product: CSVEKTGVTGELFF.